This T cell receptor beta chain emerged from a study of a mutant IDH1 vaccine in newly diagnosed glioma. Study details: Patients received eight vaccinations in weeks 1, 3, 5, 7, 11, 15, 19, 23. Radiotherapy, temozolomide, or both had been given previously, and both were given to most. Patients began vaccination 4-6 weeks after radiotherapy alone, or with temozolomide cycles.

The CDR3 is 15 residues long. Per the germline V gene, CDR1 is SGHRS and CDR2 is YFSETQ. Trimming removed 0 bases at V and 0 bases at J, with 7 bases between. The method was immunoSEQ multiplex PCR; TCRdb's version includes in-frame clones alone and lacks a portion of them. The sample holds about 54,000 clones; around 80% are singletons and the top ten take under 8%. Of note for this clone: Its antigen is currently unknown.

Stated time point: week 23, last vaccination. Each dose delivered 300 ug of mutant IDH1 20-mer peptide subcutaneously with imiquimod. This TCR derives from a man aged 40-49 years with glioma. This chain joins TRBV5-1 and TRBJ1-3, with D unclear. Specimen: PBMCs, collected from a glioma patient whose treatment included an IDH1 peptide vaccine. In DNA form, the CDR3 reads TGCGCCAGCAGCTTGGCAGGAAACTCTGGAAACACCATATATTTT. Protein sequence: CASSLAGNSGNTIYF.